One and the same sample provided the 20 T cell receptor beta chains below, sequenced in a study of CXCR3-negative and CXCR3-positive naive CD8 T cells. Libraries were UMI-labeled 5' RACE TRB cDNA. Each CDR3 protein gets one entry in TCRdb, which reprocessed the 5' RACE reads and gives no DNA. The listing contains 60,000 or so distinct CDR3 sequences. The sequenced material came from memory CD8+ T cells from blood. These receptors all come from a human donor in good health. Some clones in this sample may be carry-over from other donors' samples.

The rearrangement joins TRBV10-3 to TRBJ2-3; the TCRdb call, TRBD1, lacks DNA for checking. Per the germline V gene, CDR1 is ENHRY and CDR2 is SYGVKD. CDR3 length equals 15 residues. CDR3 region: CAIRPLGGDTDTQYF.

This rearrangement joins TRBV4-1 to TRBJ2-1; TCRdb outputs TRBD1, but without DNA this stays unchecked. CDR1 is MGHRA, CDR2 YSYEKL, per germline. The CDR3 has 16 amino acids. CDR3 in amino acids: CASSHPLVGVYNEQFF.

The rearrangement links TRBV28 to TRBJ2-7; the D call of TRBD2 rests on TCRdb alone, since no DNA is present to check it. The CDR3 is made up of 12 amino acids. The germline V gene has CDR1 MDHEN and CDR2 SYDVKM. CDR3 loop: CASSLREDEQYF.

The gene calls are TRBV27 and TRBJ2-1; TCRdb returns TRBD2, unconfirmable since there is no DNA. The CDR3 totals 16 residues. CDR1 and CDR2 from the germline V gene are MNHEY and SMNVEV (reference sequence). The CDR3 loop reads CASSSRTSGGINEQFF.

The chain combines TRBV3-1 with TRBJ2-2. Germline-derived CDR1 and CDR2 are LGHDT and YNNKEL (reference sequence). CDR3 length: 12 amino acids. Here the CDR3 reads CASSQITGELFF.

This chain links TRBV15 with TRBJ2-2. Germline V gene data show CDR1 as LNHNV and CDR2 as YYDKDF (reference sequence). The CDR3 is 13 residues long. The CDR3 reads CATSGANTGELFF.

The chain is built from TRBV29-1 and TRBJ2-3; TCRdb returns TRBD1, unconfirmable since there is no DNA. The CDR3 covers 12 residues. Germline V gene data show CDR1 as SQVTM and CDR2 as ANQGSEA. CDR3 sequence: CSVGTGWETQYF.

The chain couples TRBV29-1 to TRBJ2-7; TCRdb's D call of TRBD1 is untestable without DNA. Germline loops: CDR1 SQVTM, CDR2 ANQGSEA. This CDR3 has 16 amino acids. CDR3 protein: CSVVLRGVPGTYEQYF.

V and J are TRBV21-1 and TRBJ1-1; without DNA, the TCRdb call of TRBD1 cannot be checked. TRBV21-1 is designated a pseudogene. This CDR3 is 19 amino acids long. The CDR3 here is CASSKSGRTGSLVNTEAFF.

The V call is TRBV7-9, the J call TRBJ2-1; there is no DNA to check the TCRdb D call of TRBD1. CDR3 size: 16 residues. Germline-derived CDR1 and CDR2 are SEHNR and FQNEAQ (reference sequence). CDR3 amino acids: CASSPPETRSYNEQFF.

The J gene is TRBJ2-2, the V gene TRBV4-2; TCRdb picks TRBD1, but there is no DNA to check that call. CDR3 length equals 15 residues. Germline V lookup: CDR1 LGHNA, CDR2 YNFKEQ. The chain's CDR3 is CASSHYRGNTGELFF.

The V gene is TRBV25-1, the J gene TRBJ1-2; TCRdb's assignment of TRBD1 cannot be checked, as there is no DNA. Germline CDR1 is MGHDK and CDR2 is SYGVNS. CDR3 length: 16 amino acids. The CDR3 protein is CASSGGGPTNLYGYTF.

The rearrangement joins TRBV12-3 or TRBV12-4 to TRBJ1-1. This CDR3 is built from 12 residues. The CDR3 sequence: CASSLGTSEAFF.

The rearrangement uses TRBV29-1 and TRBJ1-3. The CDR3 totals 12 residues. Per germline, CDR1 SQVTM and CDR2 ANQGSEA. CDR3: CSVRISGNTIYF.

This sequence joins TRBV6-6 and TRBJ2-2; TCRdb's assignment of TRBD1 cannot be checked, as there is no DNA. Germline V lookup: CDR1 MNHNY, CDR2 SVGAGI (reference sequence). CDR3 length: 17 residues. The CDR3 loop is CASSPPPGSDGIGELFF.

The chain uses TRBV6-2 or TRBV6-3 and TRBJ2-1; the D call from TCRdb, TRBD2, cannot be confirmed without DNA. The CDR3 runs 16 residues. Germline-derived CDR1 and CDR2 are MNHEY and SVGEGT. CDR3 protein: CASSPLLVGEVDEQFF.

This chain uses TRBV29-1 with TRBJ2-1; absent DNA, TCRdb's TRBD1 call cannot be checked. CDR1 is SQVTM, CDR2 ANQGSEA, per germline. The CDR3 is 12 residues long. The chain's CDR3 is CSHGAGGNEQFF.

This rearrangement joins TRBV6-2 or TRBV6-3 to TRBJ2-3; TCRdb's D gene call, TRBD1, goes unchecked for lack of DNA. The CDR3 loop spans 16 amino acids. Germline assignment: CDR1 MNHEY and CDR2 SVGEGT. The CDR3 loop reads CASRTGTDWLTDTQYF.

This sequence joins TRBV9 and TRBJ2-1; TCRdb selects TRBD2, and the lack of DNA leaves this call unchecked. CDR1 SGDLS and CDR2 YYNGEE come from the germline V gene. The CDR3 is 15 amino acids. Here the CDR3 reads CASSVAEAGRYEQFF.

V usage is TRBV6-2 or TRBV6-3 and J usage is TRBJ1-5. The V gene's germline CDR1 is MNHEY and CDR2 SVGEGT. There are 16 residues in the CDR3. The CDR3 spells CASSYSAEYSNQPQHF.